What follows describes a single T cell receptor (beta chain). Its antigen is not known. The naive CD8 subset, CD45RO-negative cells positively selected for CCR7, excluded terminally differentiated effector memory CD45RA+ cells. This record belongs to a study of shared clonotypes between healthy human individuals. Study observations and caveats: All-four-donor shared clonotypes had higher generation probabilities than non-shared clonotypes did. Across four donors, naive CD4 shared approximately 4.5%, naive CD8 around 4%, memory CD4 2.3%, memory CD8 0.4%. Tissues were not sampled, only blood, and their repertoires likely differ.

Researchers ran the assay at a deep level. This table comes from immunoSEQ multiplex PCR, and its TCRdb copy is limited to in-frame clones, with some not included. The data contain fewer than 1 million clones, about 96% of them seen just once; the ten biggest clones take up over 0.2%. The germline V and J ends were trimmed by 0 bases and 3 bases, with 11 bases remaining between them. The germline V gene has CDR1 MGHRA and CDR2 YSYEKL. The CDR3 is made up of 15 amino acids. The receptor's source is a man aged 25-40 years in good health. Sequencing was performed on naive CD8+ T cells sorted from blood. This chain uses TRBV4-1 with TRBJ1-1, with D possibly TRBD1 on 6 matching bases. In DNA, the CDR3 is TGCGCCAGCAGCCAAGATATGGGGGGCTACACTGAAGCTTTCTTT. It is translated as CASSQDMGGYTEAFF.